This T cell receptor (beta chain) is from a study of T cell changes during pregnancy in multiple sclerosis. The table came from immunoSEQ multiplex PCR; TCRdb's copy has only in-frame clones and leaves some out. The data contain about 38,000 clones, about 92% of them singletons. Germline V gives CDR1 LNHDA, CDR2 SQIVND (reference sequence). With 5 bases clipped from V and 1 base from J, the junction kept 7 bases outside the gene matches. This CDR3 comprises 15 residues. This chain links TRBV19 with TRBJ1-1, with 7 positions matching TRBD1. The sample in question was CD8+ T cells from peripheral blood mononuclear cells, obtained in the third trimester of pregnancy. The TCR comes from a female donor with multiple sclerosis, enrolled in a pregnancy study. Written as DNA, the CDR3 is TGTGCCAGTAGTCTTCCGGGACAGAGGAACACTGAAGCTTTCTTT. It encodes CASSLPGQRNTEAFF.